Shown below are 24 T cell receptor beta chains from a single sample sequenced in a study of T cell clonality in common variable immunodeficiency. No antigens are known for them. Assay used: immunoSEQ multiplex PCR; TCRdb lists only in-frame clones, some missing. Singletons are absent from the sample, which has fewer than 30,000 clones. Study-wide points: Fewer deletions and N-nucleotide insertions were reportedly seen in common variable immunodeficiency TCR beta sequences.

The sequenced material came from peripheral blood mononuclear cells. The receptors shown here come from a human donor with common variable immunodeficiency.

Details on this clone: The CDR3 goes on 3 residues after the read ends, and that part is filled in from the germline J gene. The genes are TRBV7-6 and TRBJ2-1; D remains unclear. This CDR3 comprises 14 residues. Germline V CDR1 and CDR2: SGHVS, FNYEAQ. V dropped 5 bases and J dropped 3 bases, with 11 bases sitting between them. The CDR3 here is CASSRYTDYNEQFF. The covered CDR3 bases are TGTGCCAGCAGCCGCTATACCGACTACAATGAG.

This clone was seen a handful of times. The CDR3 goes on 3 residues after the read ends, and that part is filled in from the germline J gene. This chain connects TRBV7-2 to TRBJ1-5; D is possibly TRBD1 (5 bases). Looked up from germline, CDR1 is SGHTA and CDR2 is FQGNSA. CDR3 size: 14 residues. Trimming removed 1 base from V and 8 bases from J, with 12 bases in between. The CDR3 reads CASSLERGLKPQHF. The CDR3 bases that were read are TGTGCCAGCAGCTTAGAGCGGGGGTTGAAGCCC. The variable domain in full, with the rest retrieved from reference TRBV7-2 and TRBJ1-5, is GAGVSQSPSNKVTEKGKDVELRCDPISGHTALYWYRQSLGQGLEFLIYFQGNSAPDKSGLPSDRFSAERTGGSVSTLTIQRTQQEDSAVYLCASSLERGLKPQHFGDGTRLSIL.

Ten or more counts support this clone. The sequenced CDR3 bases are TGCGCCAGCAGCGACAGCGGGGGGGCAAACATT. It specifies CASSDSGGANI. The full CDR3 reads CASSDSGGANIQYF. This sequence joins TRBV4-1 and TRBJ2-4, with 10 bases that match TRBD2. The read ends 3 residues early relative to the CDR3; the germline J gene fills the gap. The V segment lost 5 bases and the J segment 6 bases; nucleotides outside the gene matches: 4. The CDR3 has 14 residues. CDR1 is MGHRA, CDR2 YSYEKL, per germline.

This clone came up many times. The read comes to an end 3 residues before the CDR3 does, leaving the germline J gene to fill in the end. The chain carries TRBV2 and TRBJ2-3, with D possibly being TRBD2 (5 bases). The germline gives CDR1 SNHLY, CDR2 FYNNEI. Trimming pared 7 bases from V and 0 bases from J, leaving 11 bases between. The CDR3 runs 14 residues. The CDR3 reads CASIFGESTDTQYF. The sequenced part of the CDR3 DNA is TGTGCCAGCATCTTCGGGGAAAGCACAGATACG. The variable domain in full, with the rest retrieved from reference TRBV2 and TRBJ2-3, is EPEVTQTPSHQVTQMGQEVILRCVPISNHLYFYWYRQILGQKVEFLVSFYNNEISEKSEIFDDQFSVERPDGSNFTLKIRSTKLEDSAMYFCASIFGESTDTQYFGPGTRLTVL.

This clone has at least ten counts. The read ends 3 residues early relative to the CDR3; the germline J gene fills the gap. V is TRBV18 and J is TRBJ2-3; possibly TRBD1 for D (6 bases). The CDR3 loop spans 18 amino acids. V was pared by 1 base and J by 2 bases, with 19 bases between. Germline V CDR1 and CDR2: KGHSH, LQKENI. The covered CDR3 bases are TGTGCCAGCTCACCACGTCCCTCCGGCCAGGGGTCCACAGATACG. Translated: CASSPRPSGQGSTDT. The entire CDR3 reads CASSPRPSGQGSTDTQYF.

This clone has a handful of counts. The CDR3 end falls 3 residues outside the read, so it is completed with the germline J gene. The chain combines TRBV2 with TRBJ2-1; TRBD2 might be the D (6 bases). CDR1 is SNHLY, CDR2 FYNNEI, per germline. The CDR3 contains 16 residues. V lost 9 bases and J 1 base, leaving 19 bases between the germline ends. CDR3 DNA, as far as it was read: TGTGCCAGGACGATGGGGACTCAGGGATCCTACAATGAG. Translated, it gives CARTMGTQGSYNE. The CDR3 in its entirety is CARTMGTQGSYNEQFF.

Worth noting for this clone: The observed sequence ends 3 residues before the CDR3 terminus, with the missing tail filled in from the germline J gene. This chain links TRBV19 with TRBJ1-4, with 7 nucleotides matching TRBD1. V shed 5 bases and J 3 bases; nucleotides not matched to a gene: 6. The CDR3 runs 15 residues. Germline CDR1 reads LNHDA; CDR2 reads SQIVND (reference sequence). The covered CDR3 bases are TGTGCCAGTAGTTGGACAGGTTCTTCTAATGAAAAA. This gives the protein CASSWTGSSNEK. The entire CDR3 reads CASSWTGSSNEKLFF.

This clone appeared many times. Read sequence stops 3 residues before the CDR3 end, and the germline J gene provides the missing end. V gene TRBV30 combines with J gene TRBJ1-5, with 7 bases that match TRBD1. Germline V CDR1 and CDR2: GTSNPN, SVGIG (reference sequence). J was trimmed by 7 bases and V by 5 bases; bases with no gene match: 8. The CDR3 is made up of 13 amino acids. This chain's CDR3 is CAWVTGPGQPQHF. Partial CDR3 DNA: TGTGCCTGGGTGACAGGGCCGGGGCAGCCC.

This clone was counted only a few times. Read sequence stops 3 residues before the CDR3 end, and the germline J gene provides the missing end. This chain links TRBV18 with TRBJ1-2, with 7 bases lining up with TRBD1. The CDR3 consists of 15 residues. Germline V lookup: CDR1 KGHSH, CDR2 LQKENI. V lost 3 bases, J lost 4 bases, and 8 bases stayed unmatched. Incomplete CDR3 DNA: TGTGCCAGCTCACCTGAAGGGGGCCTGGGCTATGGC. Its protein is CASSPEGGLGYG. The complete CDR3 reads CASSPEGGLGYGYTF.

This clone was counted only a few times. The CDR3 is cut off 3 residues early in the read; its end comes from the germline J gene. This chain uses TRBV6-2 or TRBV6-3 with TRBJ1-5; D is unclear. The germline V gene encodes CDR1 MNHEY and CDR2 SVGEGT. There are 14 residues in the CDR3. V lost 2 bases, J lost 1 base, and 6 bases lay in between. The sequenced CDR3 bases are TGTGCCAGCAGTTACAGGGTGAGCAATCAGCCC. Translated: CASSYRVSNQP. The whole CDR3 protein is CASSYRVSNQPQHF.

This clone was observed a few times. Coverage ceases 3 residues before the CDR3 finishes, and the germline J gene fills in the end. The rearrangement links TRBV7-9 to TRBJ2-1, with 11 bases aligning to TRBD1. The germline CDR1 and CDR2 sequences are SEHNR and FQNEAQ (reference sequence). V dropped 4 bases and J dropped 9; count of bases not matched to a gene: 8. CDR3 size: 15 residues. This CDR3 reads CASSSGQGVVGEQFF. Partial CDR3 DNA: TGTGCCAGCAGCTCGGGACAGGGGGTGGTCGGTGAG.

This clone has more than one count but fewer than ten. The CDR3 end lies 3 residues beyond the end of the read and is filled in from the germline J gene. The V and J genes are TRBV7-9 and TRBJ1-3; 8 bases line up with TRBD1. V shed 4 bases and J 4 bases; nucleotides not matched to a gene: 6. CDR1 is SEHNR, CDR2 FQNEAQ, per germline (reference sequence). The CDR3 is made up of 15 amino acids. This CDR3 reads CASSSTGGSGNTIYF. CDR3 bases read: TGTGCCAGCAGCTCCACAGGGGGATCAGGAAACACC. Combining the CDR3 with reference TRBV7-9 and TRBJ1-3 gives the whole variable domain DTGVSQNPRHKITKRGQNVTFRCDPISEHNRLYWYRQTLGQGPEFLTYFQNEAQLEKSRLLSDRFSAERPKGSFSTLEIQRTEQGDSAMYLCASSSTGGSGNTIYFGEGSWLTVV.

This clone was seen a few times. The sequenced part of the CDR3 DNA is TGTGCCAGCAGCTCAGAATGGACAGGGGAA. This codes for CASSSEWTGE. The full CDR3 sequence reads CASSSEWTGEAFF. J is TRBJ1-1 and V is TRBV7-9, with 8 positions matching TRBD1. The read ends 3 residues shy of where the CDR3 ends; the end is completed using the germline J gene. The CDR3 totals 13 residues. Germline values: CDR1 SEHNR, CDR2 FQNEAQ (reference sequence).

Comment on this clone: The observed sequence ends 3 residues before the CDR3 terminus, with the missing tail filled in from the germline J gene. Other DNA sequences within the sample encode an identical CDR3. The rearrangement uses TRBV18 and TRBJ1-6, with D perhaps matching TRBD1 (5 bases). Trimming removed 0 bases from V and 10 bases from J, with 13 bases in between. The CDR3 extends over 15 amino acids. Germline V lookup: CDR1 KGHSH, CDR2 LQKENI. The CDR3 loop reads CASSPPDAGVSPLHF. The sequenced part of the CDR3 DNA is TGTGCCAGCTCACCACCGGACGCGGGGGTGTCACCC.

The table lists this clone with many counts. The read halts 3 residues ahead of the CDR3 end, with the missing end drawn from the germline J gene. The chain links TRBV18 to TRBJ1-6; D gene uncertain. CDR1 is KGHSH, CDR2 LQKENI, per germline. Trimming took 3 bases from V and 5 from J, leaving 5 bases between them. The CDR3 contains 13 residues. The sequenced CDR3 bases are TGTGCCAGCTCACCGGCGGATAATTCACCC. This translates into CASSPADNSP. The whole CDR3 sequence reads CASSPADNSPLHF.

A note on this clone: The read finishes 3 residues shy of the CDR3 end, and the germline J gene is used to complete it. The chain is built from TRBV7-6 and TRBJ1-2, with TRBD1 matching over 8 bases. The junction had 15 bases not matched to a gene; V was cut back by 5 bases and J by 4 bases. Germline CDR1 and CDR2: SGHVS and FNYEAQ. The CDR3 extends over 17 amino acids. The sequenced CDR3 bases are TGTGCCAGCAGCCCGCGGACAGGGTTCTCCAAAAGCTATGGC. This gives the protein CASSPRTGFSKSYG. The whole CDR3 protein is CASSPRTGFSKSYGYTF.

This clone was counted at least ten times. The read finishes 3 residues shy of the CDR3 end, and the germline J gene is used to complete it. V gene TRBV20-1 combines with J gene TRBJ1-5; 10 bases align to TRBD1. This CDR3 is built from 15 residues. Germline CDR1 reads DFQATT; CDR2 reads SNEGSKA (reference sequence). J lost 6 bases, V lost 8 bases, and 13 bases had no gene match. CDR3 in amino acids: CSTKSGTGDVQPQHF. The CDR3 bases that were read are TGCAGTACGAAATCCGGGACAGGGGATGTTCAGCCC.

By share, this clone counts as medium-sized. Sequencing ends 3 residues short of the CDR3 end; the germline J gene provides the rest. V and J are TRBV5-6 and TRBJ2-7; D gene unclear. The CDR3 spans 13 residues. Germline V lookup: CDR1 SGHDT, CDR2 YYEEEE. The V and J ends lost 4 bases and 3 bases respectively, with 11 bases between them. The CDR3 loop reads CASSAGSDYEQYF. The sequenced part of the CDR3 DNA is TGTGCCAGCAGCGCCGGGTCCGACTACGAG.

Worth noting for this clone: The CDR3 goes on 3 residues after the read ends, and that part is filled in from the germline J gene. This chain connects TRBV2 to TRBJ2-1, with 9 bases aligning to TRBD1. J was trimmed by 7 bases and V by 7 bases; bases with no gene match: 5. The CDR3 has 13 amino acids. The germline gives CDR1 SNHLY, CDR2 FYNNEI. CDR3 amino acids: CASKRDRVNEQFF. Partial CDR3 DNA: TGTGCCAGCAAAAGGGACAGGGTAAATGAG.

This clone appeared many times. Here the CDR3 reads CASSLTGLSRPTEAFF. The covered CDR3 bases are TGTGCCAGCAGCCTTACAGGTTTATCCCGTCCCACTGAA. V usage is TRBV7-3 and J usage is TRBJ1-1, with D possibly being TRBD1 (5 bases). The read comes to an end 3 residues before the CDR3 does, leaving the germline J gene to fill in the end. The V and J ends lost 5 bases and 4 bases respectively, with 20 bases between them. The CDR3 length is 16 residues. CDR1 and CDR2 (germline): SGHTA, FQGTGA.

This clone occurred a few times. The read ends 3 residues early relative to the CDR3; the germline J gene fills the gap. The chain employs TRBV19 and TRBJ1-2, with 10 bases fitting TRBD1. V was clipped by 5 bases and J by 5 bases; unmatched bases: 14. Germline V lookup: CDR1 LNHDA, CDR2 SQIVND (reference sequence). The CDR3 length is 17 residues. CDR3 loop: CASSPQKSTGGRYGYTF. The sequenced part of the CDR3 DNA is TGTGCCAGTAGTCCCCAGAAGTCGACAGGGGGCAGGTATGGC.

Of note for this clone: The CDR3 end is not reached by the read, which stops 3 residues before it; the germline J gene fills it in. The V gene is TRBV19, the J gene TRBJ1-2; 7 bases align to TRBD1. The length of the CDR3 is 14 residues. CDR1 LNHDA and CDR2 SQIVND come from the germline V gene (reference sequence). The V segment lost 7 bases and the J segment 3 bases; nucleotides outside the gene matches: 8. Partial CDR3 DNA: TGTGCCAGTACCCATCTCCAGGGGGACTATGGC. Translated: CASTHLQGDYG. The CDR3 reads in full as CASTHLQGDYGYTF.

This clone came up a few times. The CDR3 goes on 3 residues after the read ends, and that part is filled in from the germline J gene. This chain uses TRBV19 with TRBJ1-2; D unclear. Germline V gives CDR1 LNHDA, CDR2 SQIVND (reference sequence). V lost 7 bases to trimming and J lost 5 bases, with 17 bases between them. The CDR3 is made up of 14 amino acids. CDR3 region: CASIGLLSGYGYTF. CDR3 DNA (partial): TGTGCCAGTATTGGACTTCTATCCGGGTATGGC.

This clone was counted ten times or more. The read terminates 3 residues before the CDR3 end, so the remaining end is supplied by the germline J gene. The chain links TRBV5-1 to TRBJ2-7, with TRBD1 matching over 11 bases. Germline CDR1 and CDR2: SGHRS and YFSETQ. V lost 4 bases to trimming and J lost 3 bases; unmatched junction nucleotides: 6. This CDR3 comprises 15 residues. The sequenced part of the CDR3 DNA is TGCGCCAGCAGCCTGACTGGGACAGGGGGCTACGAG. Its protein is CASSLTGTGGYE. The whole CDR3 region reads CASSLTGTGGYEQYF.